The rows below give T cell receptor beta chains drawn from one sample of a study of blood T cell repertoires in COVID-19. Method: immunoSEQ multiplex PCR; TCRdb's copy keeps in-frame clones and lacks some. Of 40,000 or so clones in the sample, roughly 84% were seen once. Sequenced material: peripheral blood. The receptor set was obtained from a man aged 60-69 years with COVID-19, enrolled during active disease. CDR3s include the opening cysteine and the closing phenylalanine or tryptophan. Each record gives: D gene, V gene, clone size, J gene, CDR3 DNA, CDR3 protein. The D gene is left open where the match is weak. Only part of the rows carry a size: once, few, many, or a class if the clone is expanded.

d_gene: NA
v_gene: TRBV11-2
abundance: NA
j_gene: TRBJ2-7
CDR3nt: TGTGCCAGCAGCGGGGCCCGGGACAAGCAGTACTTC
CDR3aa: CASSGARDKQYF

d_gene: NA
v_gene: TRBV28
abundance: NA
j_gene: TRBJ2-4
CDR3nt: TGTGCCAGCAGACCCGGACAGGCCAAAAACATTCAGTACTTC
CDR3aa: CASRPGQAKNIQYF

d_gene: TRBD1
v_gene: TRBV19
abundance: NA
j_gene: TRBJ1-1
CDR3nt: TGTGCCAGTAGTATTACAGGGGGCACTGAAGCTTTCTTT
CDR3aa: CASSITGGTEAFF

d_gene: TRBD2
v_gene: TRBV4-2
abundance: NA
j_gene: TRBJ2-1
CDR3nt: TGTGCCAGCAGCCATGGCGCTGGGACTACCAATGAGCAGTTCTTC
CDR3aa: CASSHGAGTTNEQFF

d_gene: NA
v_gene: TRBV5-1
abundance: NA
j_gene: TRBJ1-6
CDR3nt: TGCGCCAGCAGCTTTTTAGGACAGCGTAATAATTCACCCCTCCACTTT
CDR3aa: CASSFLGQRNNSPLHF

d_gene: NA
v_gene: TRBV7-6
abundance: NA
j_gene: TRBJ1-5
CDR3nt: TGTGCCAGCAGCTTAGGGCTTGGCCGCCATCAGCCCCAGCATTTT
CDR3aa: CASSLGLGRHQPQHF

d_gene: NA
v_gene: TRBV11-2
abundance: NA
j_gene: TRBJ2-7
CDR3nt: TGTGCCAGCAGCTTAGACACAGGGAAGACCCACGAGCAGTACTTC
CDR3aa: CASSLDTGKTHEQYF

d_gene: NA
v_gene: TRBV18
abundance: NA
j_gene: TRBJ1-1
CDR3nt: TGTGCCAGCTCACCCCGTTACAGAGACACTGAAGCTTTCTTT
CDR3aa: CASSPRYRDTEAFF

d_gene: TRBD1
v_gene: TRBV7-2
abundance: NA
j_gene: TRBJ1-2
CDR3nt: TGTGCCAGCAGCCGCGACAGGGAGGATGGCTACACCTTC
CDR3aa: CASSRDREDGYTF

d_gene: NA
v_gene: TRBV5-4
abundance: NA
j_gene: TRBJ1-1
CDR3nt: TGTGCCAGCAGCTCAAACAGGTGGTTGAACACTGAAGCTTTCTTT
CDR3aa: CASSSNRWLNTEAFF

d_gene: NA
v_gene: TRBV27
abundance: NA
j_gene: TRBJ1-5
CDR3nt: TGTGCCAGCAGTCCGACAGCTTATAGCAATCAGCCCCAGCATTTT
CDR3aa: CASSPTAYSNQPQHF

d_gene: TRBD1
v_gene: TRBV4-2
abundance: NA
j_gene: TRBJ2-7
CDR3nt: TGTGCCAGCAGCCGATTGGGACAGGAGGGCTTGGGCTACGAGCAGTACTTC
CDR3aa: CASSRLGQEGLGYEQYF

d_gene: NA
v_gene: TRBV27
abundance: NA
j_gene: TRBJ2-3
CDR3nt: TGTGCCAGCACCCCCCGGCGGGGTCACACAGATACGCAGTATTTT
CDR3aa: CASTPRRGHTDTQYF

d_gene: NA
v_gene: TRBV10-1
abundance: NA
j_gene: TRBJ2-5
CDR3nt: TGCGCCAGCAGTGAGGGGGGGGCCTTCCAAGAGACCCAGTACTTC
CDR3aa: CASSEGGAFQETQYF

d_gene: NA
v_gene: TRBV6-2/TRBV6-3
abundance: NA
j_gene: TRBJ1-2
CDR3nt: TGTGCCAGCAGTAAAACAGGGAGCTACACCTTC
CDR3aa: CASSKTGSYTF

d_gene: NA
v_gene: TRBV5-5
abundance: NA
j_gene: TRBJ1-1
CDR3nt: TGTGCCAGCAGCTTGGTGTTCGGGAACACTGAAGCTTTCTTT
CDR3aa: CASSLVFGNTEAFF

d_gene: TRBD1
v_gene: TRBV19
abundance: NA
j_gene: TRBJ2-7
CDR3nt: TGTGCCAGTAGTACCTGGACAGGCTCCTACGAGCAGTACTTC
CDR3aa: CASSTWTGSYEQYF

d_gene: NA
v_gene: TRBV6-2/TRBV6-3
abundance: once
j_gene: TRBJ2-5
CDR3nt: TGTGCCAGCAGTTACAAGGGGCGCTGGGAGACCCAGTACTTC
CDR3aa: CASSYKGRWETQYF

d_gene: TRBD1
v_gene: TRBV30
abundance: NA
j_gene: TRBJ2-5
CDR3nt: TGTGCCTGGAGTTTCGGACAGGGGGCTAGGGAGACCCAGTACTTC
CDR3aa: CAWSFGQGARETQYF

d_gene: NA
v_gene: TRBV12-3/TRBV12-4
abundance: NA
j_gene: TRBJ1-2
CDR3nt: TGTGCCAGCAGCAATACAGGTCTCGGCTACACCTTC
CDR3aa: CASSNTGLGYTF

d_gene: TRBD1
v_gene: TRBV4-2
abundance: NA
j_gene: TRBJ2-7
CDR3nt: TGTGCCAGCAGCCTAAATACCGGGACAGCCTACGAGCAGTACTTC
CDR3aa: CASSLNTGTAYEQYF

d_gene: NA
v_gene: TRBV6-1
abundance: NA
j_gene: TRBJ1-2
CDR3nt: TGTGCCAGCAGTGAATTCGGGACACGGAACTATGGCTACACCTTC
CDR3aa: CASSEFGTRNYGYTF

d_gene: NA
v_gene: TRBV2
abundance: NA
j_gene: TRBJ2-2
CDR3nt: TGTGCCAGCACACGAGGCGCGAACACCGGGGAGCTGTTTTTT
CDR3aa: CASTRGANTGELFF

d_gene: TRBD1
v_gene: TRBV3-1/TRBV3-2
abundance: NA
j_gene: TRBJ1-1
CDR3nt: TGTGCCAGCAGCCACCGGACAGGGAGGAACACTGAAGCTTTCTTT
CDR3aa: CASSHRTGRNTEAFF

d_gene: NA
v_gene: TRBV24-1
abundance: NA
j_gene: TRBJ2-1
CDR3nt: TGTGCCACCAGTGATAACCGGGACTTCTCCTACAATGAGCAGTTCTTC
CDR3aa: CATSDNRDFSYNEQFF

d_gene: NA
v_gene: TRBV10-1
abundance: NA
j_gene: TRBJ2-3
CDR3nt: TGCGCCAGCAGTTCACAGGGCACAGATACGCAGTATTTT
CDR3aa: CASSSQGTDTQYF

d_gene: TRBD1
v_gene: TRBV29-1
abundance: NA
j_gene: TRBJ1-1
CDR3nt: TGCAGCGTTGGGGACAGATCCTCTGAAGCTTTCTTT
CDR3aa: CSVGDRSSEAFF